These 9 T cell receptor beta chains were sequenced from one sample in a study of blood T cell repertoires in COVID-19. Here immunoSEQ multiplex PCR was the method, and the copy in TCRdb shows in-frame clones only, minus some. The sample lists 230,000 or so clones; approximately 82% were seen once. Sequencing was performed on peripheral blood. The receptors were gathered from a middle-aged woman who had recovered from COVID-19.

This clone was detected only once. The chain uses TRBV2 and TRBJ1-2, with 8 positions matching TRBD1. Germline V gene lookup returns CDR1 SNHLY and CDR2 FYNNEI. CDR3 length equals 16 residues. The V and J ends lost 6 bases and 3 bases, in that order; junction bases with no gene match: 12. The CDR3 region has the DNA TGTGCCAGCAGCTTCGGGACAGGAGGCAGCTACTATGGCTACACCTTC. The encoded protein is CASSFGTGGSYYGYTF.

The V gene is TRBV9, the J gene TRBJ2-5; 12 bases line up with TRBD2. This CDR3 contains 17 residues. V dropped 0 bases and J dropped 1; count of bases not matched to a gene: 4. Germline CDR1 is SGDLS and CDR2 is YYNGEE. CDR3 sequence (DNA): TGTGCCAGCAGCGTAGGTTCTAGCGGGGGGGGCCAAGAGACCCAGTACTTC. Amino acid sequence: CASSVGSSGGGQETQYF.

The V call is TRBV9, the J call TRBJ2-3; D perhaps matches TRBD2 (5 bases). Germline V gene sequence: CDR1 SGDLS, CDR2 YYNGEE. This CDR3 is built from 16 residues. V shed 0 bases and J shed 2 bases, with 13 bases lying between them. The CDR3, as DNA: TGTGCCAGCAGCGTAGATGGCCTAGCTGTCACAGATACGCAGTATTTT. Translation gives CASSVDGLAVTDTQYF.

The rearrangement uses TRBV11-3 and TRBJ2-3, with 11 bases fitting TRBD2. The V and J ends lost 3 bases and 4 bases, in that order; junction bases with no gene match: 6. The CDR3 totals 16 residues. The V gene's germline CDR1 is SGHNT and CDR2 YENEEA. CDR3 DNA sequence: TGTGCCAGCAGCTTCGTAGCGGGGGGGCTGGCAGATACGCAGTATTTT. Protein product: CASSFVAGGLADTQYF.

In DNA, the CDR3 is TGCGCCAGCAGCCAAGAATGGGACTACCCGGATACGCAGTATTTT. This codes for CASSQEWDYPDTQYF. The genes are TRBV4-3 and TRBJ2-3, with TRBD2 matching 7 bases. There are 15 residues in the CDR3. With V trimmed by 0 bases and J by 6 bases, 6 bases remained unmatched. The germline CDR1 and CDR2 sequences are LGHNA and YSLEER.

The rearrangement links TRBV4-3 to TRBJ2-3; D might be TRBD1 (6 bases). Germline V gene sequence: CDR1 LGHNA, CDR2 YSLEER. V shed 0 bases and J shed 6 bases, with 7 bases lying between them. CDR3 length: 13 residues. The CDR3 spells CASSQEQGDTQYF. In DNA, the CDR3 is TGCGCCAGCAGCCAAGAACAGGGCGATACGCAGTATTTT.

This chain uses TRBV11-2 with TRBJ2-7; 7 bases are a match to TRBD1. Germline trimming cut 5 bases from V and 6 bases from J; bases unmatched to any gene: 13. CDR3 length: 15 residues. Germline CDR1 and CDR2: SGHAT and FQNNGV. The CDR3 here is CASSPTDRASGEQYF. The CDR3 nucleotides read TGTGCCAGCAGCCCTACCGACAGGGCGAGCGGCGAGCAGTACTTC. The full variable domain, rest sourced from reference TRBV11-2 and TRBJ2-7, is EAGVAQSPRYKIIEKRQSVAFWCNPISGHATLYWYQQILGQGPKLLIQFQNNGVVDDSQLPKDRFSAERLKGVDSTLKIQPAKLEDSAVYLCASSPTDRASGEQYFGPGTRLTVT.

CDR3 sequence: CASSPGGDGYGYTF. The DNA for the CDR3 is TGTGCCAGCTCACCGGGCGGGGATGGATATGGCTACACCTTC. The chain employs TRBV18 and TRBJ1-2, with D hard to call. The ends were cut back, 3 bases at V and 5 bases at J, with 13 bases in the middle. CDR3 size: 14 residues. Germline V lookup: CDR1 KGHSH, CDR2 LQKENI.

V and J are TRBV11-3 and TRBJ2-2; 7 bases align to TRBD2. The V gene's germline CDR1 is SGHNT and CDR2 YENEEA. This CDR3 contains 14 residues. The junction had 4 bases not matched to a gene; V was cut back by 6 bases and J by 3 bases. CDR3 sequence reads: CASRGRADTGELFF. The CDR3 DNA follows: TGTGCCAGCAGGGGGAGGGCGGACACCGGGGAGCTGTTTTTT.